These 6 T cell receptor beta chains originate from one sample sequenced in a study of shared clonotypes between healthy human individuals. Data came from immunoSEQ multiplex PCR; TCRdb stores just in-frame clones and leaves some out. The table includes under 600,000 clones, approximately 97% detected once. Sequenced sample: naive CD4+ T cells sorted from blood. Sample subset: CD45RA+ positively selected. The receptor source for this set is a young woman in good health.

This chain joins TRBV20-1 and TRBJ2-3; D unclear. This CDR3 has 11 amino acids. V dropped 5 bases and J dropped 4 bases, with 7 bases sitting between them. Germline-derived CDR1 and CDR2 are DFQATT and SNEGSKA (reference sequence). CDR3 residues: CSARKPDTQYF. The CDR3 coding sequence is TGCAGTGCTCGTAAGCCAGATACGCAGTATTTT.

This clone appeared a single time. At one end, the junction sequence differs from germline, possibly due to a read error. The V call is TRBV28, the J call TRBJ1-2, with a possible D match to TRBD1 (6 bases). Germline assignment: CDR1 MDHEN and CDR2 SYDVKM. The CDR3 is 13 amino acids. The CDR3 coding sequence is TGTGCCAGCAGTCCGATCGAGGGGGGGTATATATTATTC. Translated, it gives CASSPIEGGYILF.

This chain joins TRBV6-1 and TRBJ1-5, with a possible D match to TRBD1 (5 bases). This CDR3 region has 13 residues. Trimming took off 7 bases at V and 4 bases at J, with 11 bases between the two ends. Germline CDR1 MNHNS, CDR2 SASEGT. The chain's CDR3 is CASTSTVNQPQHF. The CDR3 bases are TGTGCCAGCACCTCGACAGTGAATCAGCCCCAGCATTTT.

The chain joins TRBV6-5 to TRBJ2-7; 7 bases agree with TRBD2. The CDR3 is 16 residues long. The J segment lost 3 bases and the V segment lost 0 bases, leaving 8 bases of the junction unmatched. The germline gives CDR1 MNHEY, CDR2 SVGAGI. Here the CDR3 reads CASSYSKLADIYEQYF. CDR3 nucleotides: TGTGCCAGCAGTTACTCGAAGCTAGCGGATATCTACGAGCAGTACTTC.

The rearrangement uses TRBV5-1 and TRBJ1-1, with TRBD1 matching over 9 bases. The CDR3 has 17 residues. J was trimmed by 4 bases and V by 4 bases; bases with no gene match: 14. Per germline, CDR1 SGHRS and CDR2 YFSETQ. CDR3 DNA sequence: TGCGCCAGCAGCCAGGGACAGGGATTTATGAGAAGCACTGAAGCTTTCTTT. As protein: CASSQGQGFMRSTEAFF.

In the case of this clone: This sample includes further DNA sequences coding for the same CDR3. The CDR3 region is CASSEVYEQYF. The CDR3 nucleotides read TGTGCCAGCTCAGAGGTCTACGAGCAGTACTTC. The chain links TRBV2 to TRBJ2-7; D is unresolved. Germline-derived CDR1 and CDR2 are SNHLY and FYNNEI. The CDR3 has 11 residues. Between the trimmed V and J ends, which lost 8 bases and 3 bases, there was a span of 8 bases.